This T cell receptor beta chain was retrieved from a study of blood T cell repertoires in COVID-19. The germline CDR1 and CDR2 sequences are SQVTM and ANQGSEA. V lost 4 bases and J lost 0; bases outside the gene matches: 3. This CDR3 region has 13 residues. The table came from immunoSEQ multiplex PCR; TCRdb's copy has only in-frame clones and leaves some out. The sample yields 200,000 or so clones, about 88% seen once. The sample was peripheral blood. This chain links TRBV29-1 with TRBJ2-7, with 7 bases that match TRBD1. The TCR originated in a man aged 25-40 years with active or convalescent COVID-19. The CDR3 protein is CSVATGASYEQYF. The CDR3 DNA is TGCAGCGTTGCTACAGGGGCCTCCTACGAGCAGTACTTC.